What follows are 27 T cell receptor beta chains derived from one specimen sequenced in a study of blood T cells in healthy people across ages. Sample-barcoded 5' priming and a J-beta primer mix drove a second PCR of about 7 to 12 cycles. TCRdb reprocessed the 5' RACE reads via MiXCR and lists one record per CDR3 protein. The table has around 500,000 distinct CDR3 sequences, 45% to 55% seen once; the top ten hold roughly 25%. What was sequenced was blood. The receptor set was obtained from a man at least 80 years old in good health.

This clonotype was picked up a small number of times. V is TRBV12-3 or TRBV12-4 and J is TRBJ1-6; D unresolved. This CDR3 contains 13 residues. V was shortened by 0 bases and J by 9 bases, with 6 bases between the two germline ends. CDR3 sequence (DNA): TGTGCCAGCAGTTTAGCGGTGGGTTCACCCCTCCACTTT. Encoded protein: CASSLAVGSPLHF.

The V and J genes are TRBV9 and TRBJ1-3, with TRBD1 matching 8 bases. CDR1 SGDLS and CDR2 YYNGEE come from the germline V gene. This CDR3 is 15 amino acids long. J gave up 0 bases and V 8 bases, and 7 bases lay outside the gene matches. CDR3 amino acids: CASGDRTPSGNTIYF. The CDR3 region has the DNA TGTGCCAGTGGGGACAGGACACCCTCTGGAAACACCATATATTTT.

This clonotype was counted only a few times. Since a much larger clone is just one base distant, this may be a read error. The J gene is TRBJ2-3, the V gene TRBV6-5; 10 nucleotides agree with TRBD2. V was clipped by 5 bases and J by 3 bases; unmatched bases: 2. CDR1 MNHEY and CDR2 SVGAGI come from the germline V gene. This CDR3 comprises 14 residues. The CDR3 bases are TGTGCCAGCAGTGTTAGCGGGAGGACAGATACGCAGTATTTT. It translates to CASSVSGRTDTQYF.

On this clonotype: An end of the junction differs from the germline gene, which may be a read error. The chain links TRBV29-1 to TRBJ2-3; D is uncertain. Germline CDR1 reads SQVTM; CDR2 reads ANQGSEA. The CDR3 contains 12 residues. The CDR3 protein is CSAEDQTDTQYF. CDR3 nucleotides: TGCAGCGCTGAAGACCAGACAGATACGCAGTATTTT.

The rearrangement links TRBV4-3 to TRBJ1-6; D is ambiguous. The CDR3 extends over 15 amino acids. Per germline, CDR1 LGHNA and CDR2 YSLEER. Between the trimmed V and J ends, which lost 3 bases and 5 bases, there was a span of 11 bases. CDR3 sequence reads: CASSQGRTHNSPLHF. The CDR3 DNA sequence: TGCGCCAGCAGCCAGGGCAGGACCCATAATTCACCCCTCCACTTT.

The chain employs TRBV20-1 and TRBJ1-1; D is uncertain. Per the germline V gene, CDR1 is DFQATT and CDR2 is SNEGSKA (reference sequence). CDR3 length equals 14 residues. V was trimmed by 6 bases and J by 8 bases, leaving 22 bases between them. The CDR3 coding sequence is TGCAGTGCCCTATACCGGTTGCAGGTGGGAGAAGCTTTCTTT. Translated, it gives CSALYRLQVGEAFF.

Notes on this clonotype: Germline and junction disagree at one end, which may indicate a read error. V and J are TRBV20-1 and TRBJ1-2; 10 bases fit TRBD1. In germline, CDR1 is DFQATT, CDR2 SNEGSKA (reference sequence). The CDR3 runs 15 residues. The CDR3 nucleotides are TGCAGTGCTAGAGGCCGGACAGGGGGAGGTTATGGCTATACCTTC. Its translation: CSARGRTGGGYGYTF.

This clonotype has just a few counts. The rearrangement joins TRBV20-1 to TRBJ2-4, with 10 bases lining up with TRBD1. The DNA end lines up better with TRBJ2-7; the J call may be wrong. There are 13 residues in the CDR3. Per the germline V gene, CDR1 is DFQATT and CDR2 is SNEGSKA (reference sequence). In DNA form, the CDR3 reads TGCAGTGCCTCGGGACAGGGGCAGTTCGAGCAGTACTTC. Protein sequence: CSASGQGQFEQYF.

The rearrangement uses TRBV20-1 and TRBJ1-1; D call uncertain. Trimming removed 4 bases from V and 0 bases from J, with 9 bases in between. The germline gives CDR1 DFQATT, CDR2 SNEGSKA (reference sequence). This CDR3 contains 13 residues. The CDR3: CSAKGLLNTEAFF. The CDR3 coding sequence is TGCAGTGCTAAAGGACTGTTGAACACTGAAGCTTTCTTT.

This chain connects TRBV15 to TRBJ1-4; D is possibly TRBD1 (5 bases). Trimming cost V 4 bases and J 7 bases, with 16 bases left between them. In germline, CDR1 is LNHNV, CDR2 YYDKDF (reference sequence). This CDR3 has 15 residues. This CDR3 is CATSILRVGSEKLFF. Here the CDR3 DNA reads TGTGCCACCAGCATACTCAGGGTAGGGAGTGAAAAACTGTTTTTT.

The chain links TRBV30 to TRBJ2-3, with TRBD2 matching over 8 bases. The CDR3 runs to 12 residues. Per the germline V gene, CDR1 is GTSNPN and CDR2 is SVGIG (reference sequence). Germline trimming cut 5 bases from V and 4 bases from J; bases unmatched to any gene: 2. The DNA of the CDR3 is TGTGCCTGGGAGCGGGAGCCAGATACGCAGTATTTT. Residues: CAWEREPDTQYF.

This clonotype occurred a few times. It may be a read error: a sequence one base away is much more abundant. CDR3 sequence reads: CAIAGGPYNEQFF. CDR3 DNA sequence: TGTGCCATCGCAGGGGGCCCCTACAATGAGCAGTTCTTC. V gene TRBV6-5 combines with J gene TRBJ2-1; TRBD1 aligns across 8 bases. From germline, CDR1 is MNHEY and CDR2 SVGAGI. The CDR3 totals 13 residues. The J segment lost 2 bases and the V segment lost 10 bases, leaving 4 bases of the junction unmatched.

This clonotype was recorded a few times. The V gene is TRBV4-3, the J gene TRBJ2-3, with 7 bases identical to TRBD2. The V segment lost 4 bases and the J segment 0 bases; nucleotides outside the gene matches: 4. CDR1 and CDR2 (germline): LGHNA, YSLEER. This CDR3 has 15 residues. This CDR3 reads CASSRSGRSTDTQYF. CDR3 bases: TGCGCCAGCAGCCGGTCCGGGAGGAGCACAGATACGCAGTATTTT.

This clonotype was picked up many times. The chain joins TRBV20-1 to TRBJ1-2; D may be TRBD1 (5 bases). CDR1 is DFQATT and CDR2 is SNEGSKA in the germline V gene (reference sequence). Trimming cost V 0 bases and J 3 bases, with 14 bases left between them. The CDR3 runs to 15 residues. CDR3 nucleotides: TGCAGTGCTAGAGACCGGAGGGGTCTTTACTATGGCTACACCTTC. This codes for CSARDRRGLYYGYTF.

There are a few counts of this clonotype. Possible read error: a much larger clone is one base away. CDR3 coding DNA: TGTGCCAGCAGCGTAGGGCCAAACAATGAGCAGTTCTTC. This codes for CASSVGPNNEQFF. The chain has TRBV7-2 and TRBJ2-1, with D uncertain. The CDR3 sequence is 13 residues long. Germline lookup yields CDR1 SGHTA and CDR2 FQGNSA. Between the trimmed V and J ends, which lost 5 bases and 5 bases, there was a span of 10 bases.

This clonotype was seen a handful of times. The J gene is TRBJ2-3, the V gene TRBV20-1; D remains unclear. Germline V gene data show CDR1 as DFQATT and CDR2 as SNEGSKA (reference sequence). Trimming removed 1 base from V and 3 bases from J, with 11 bases in between. The CDR3 sequence is 14 residues long. The CDR3 bases are TGCAGTGCTAGAGCCCCAATTGGAACAGATACGCAGTATTTT. This sequence encodes CSARAPIGTDTQYF.

The CDR3 sequence is CASSDGRPPETQYF. The CDR3, as DNA: TGTGCCAGCAGTGACGGCAGGCCCCCCGAGACCCAGTACTTC. This chain connects TRBV2 to TRBJ2-7; D gene unclear. The J call may not be correct, given that the DNA end is closer to TRBJ2-5. Germline V gives CDR1 SNHLY, CDR2 FYNNEI. There are 14 residues in the CDR3.

This rearrangement joins TRBV7-2 to TRBJ2-3; D possibly corresponds to TRBD1 (6 bases). V was trimmed by 2 bases and J by 5 bases, leaving 8 bases between them. CDR3 size: 13 residues. The germline V gene has CDR1 SGHTA and CDR2 FQGNSA. DNA for the CDR3: TGTGCCAGCAGCTTAAAGGGACAAGATACGCAGTATTTT. Translating gives CASSLKGQDTQYF.

This clonotype came up a few times. This rearrangement joins TRBV10-3 to TRBJ1-1; weak D call: TRBD1 (5 bases). Trimming took off 7 bases at V and 6 bases at J, with 12 bases between the two ends. The CDR3 length is 12 residues. Germline V gives CDR1 ENHRY, CDR2 SYGVKD. DNA for the CDR3: TGTGCCATCAAGGGGACCGGGTCTGAAGCTTTCTTT. This codes for CAIKGTGSEAFF.

Only a few counts were recorded for this clonotype. The chain couples TRBV24-1 to TRBJ2-5; 8 bases are shared with TRBD2. Germline loops: CDR1 KGHDR, CDR2 SFDVKD. The junction had 5 bases not matched to a gene; V was cut back by 7 bases and J by 5 bases. CDR3 length equals 13 residues. CDR3 coding DNA: TGTGCCACCAGATCGACTAGCGAGGAGACCCAGTACTTC. It encodes CATRSTSEETQYF.

This clonotype was detected only a few times. The chain couples TRBV6-5 to TRBJ2-7; TRBD2 matches 11 bases. V was pared by 0 bases and J by 6 bases, with 4 bases of the junction left unmatched. The V gene's germline CDR1 is MNHEY and CDR2 SVGAGI. The CDR3 runs 15 residues. The CDR3 protein is CASSYSRLAGREQYF. The DNA of the CDR3 is TGTGCCAGCAGTTACTCTAGACTAGCGGGACGCGAGCAGTACTTC.

A few counts support this clonotype. The CDR3 loop is CASSLYTGELFF. CDR3 DNA: TGTGCCAGCAGCCTATACACCGGGGAGCTGTTTTTT. This chain uses TRBV14 with TRBJ2-2; D call uncertain. There are 12 residues in the CDR3. V shed 4 bases and J shed 3 bases, with 3 bases lying between them. Germline-derived CDR1 and CDR2 are SGHDN and FVKESK.

The chain couples TRBV12-3 or TRBV12-4 to TRBJ2-1; D unresolved. The ends were cut back, 4 bases at V and 4 bases at J, with 17 bases in the middle. The CDR3 extends over 16 amino acids. CDR3 loop: CASSSPHRGGYNEQFF. CDR3 in DNA: TGTGCCAGCAGTTCTCCGCATCGAGGCGGTTACAATGAGCAGTTCTTC.

This clonotype occurred a few times. The rearrangement uses TRBV20-1 and TRBJ2-1, with 12 positions matching TRBD2. The CDR3 runs 14 residues. Trimming at V came to 1 base and at J to 7 bases, leaving 2 bases not matched to a gene. Germline lookup yields CDR1 DFQATT and CDR2 SNEGSKA (reference sequence). The CDR3 DNA follows: TGCAGTGCTAGAGCCACTAGCGGGAGGAATGAGCAGTTCTTC. As protein: CSARATSGRNEQFF.

This clonotype was counted many times. This rearrangement joins TRBV6-5 to TRBJ2-7; D remains ambiguous. Germline V gene sequence: CDR1 MNHEY, CDR2 SVGAGI. CDR3 length: 13 amino acids. V gave up 2 bases and J gave up 7 bases, with 12 bases separating them. The CDR3 is CASSYPTPREQYF. The CDR3 DNA reads as TGTGCCAGCAGTTACCCTACTCCTCGGGAGCAGTACTTC.

The chain links TRBV10-3 to TRBJ2-7, with TRBD2 matching over 11 bases. Trimming cost V 6 bases and J 2 bases; bases outside gene matches: 9. The CDR3 sequence is 16 residues long. The V gene's germline CDR1 is ENHRY and CDR2 SYGVKD. CDR3 bases: TGTGCCATCAGCGACTCCGGGACTAGCGGCCCCTACGAGCAGTACTTC. Translation: CAISDSGTSGPYEQYF.

The chain combines TRBV7-2 with TRBJ2-1; D is perhaps TRBD1 (5 bases). V lost 2 bases to trimming and J lost 6 bases, with 11 bases between them. This CDR3 contains 14 residues. Germline values: CDR1 SGHTA, CDR2 FQGNSA. CDR3 amino acids: CASSLIVRGNEQFF. CDR3 coding DNA: TGTGCCAGCAGCTTAATAGTAAGGGGCAATGAGCAGTTCTTC.